This TCR beta chain was sequenced in a study of blood T cell repertoires in COVID-19. Study background: The samples span acute and convalescent COVID-19 from the United States, Italy and Spain.

Sequencing used immunoSEQ multiplex PCR; TCRdb keeps in-frame clones, though not all of them. The data contain about 110,000 clones, 82% of them singletons. The CDR3 spans 15 residues. Germline CDR1 SNHLY, CDR2 FYNNEI. J gave up 7 bases and V 6 bases, and 11 bases lay outside the gene matches. Sequencing was carried out using peripheral blood. The clonotype was recovered from a woman aged 60-75 years with acute or convalescent COVID-19. J is TRBJ1-5 and V is TRBV2, with 8 bases lining up with TRBD1. The CDR3 protein is CASSEGQALGQPQHF. The CDR3 DNA reads TGTGCCAGCAGCGAGGGACAGGCCCTGGGGCAGCCCCAGCATTTT.